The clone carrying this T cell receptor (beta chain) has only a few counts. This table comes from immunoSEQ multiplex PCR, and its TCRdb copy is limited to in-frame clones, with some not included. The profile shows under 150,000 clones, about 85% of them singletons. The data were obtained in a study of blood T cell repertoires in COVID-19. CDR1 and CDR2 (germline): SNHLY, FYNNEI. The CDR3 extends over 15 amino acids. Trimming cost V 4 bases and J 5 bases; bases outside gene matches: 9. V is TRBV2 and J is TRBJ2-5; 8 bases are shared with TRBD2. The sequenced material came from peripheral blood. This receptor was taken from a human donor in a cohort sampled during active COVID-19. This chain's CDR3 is CASSVGGGPRETQYF. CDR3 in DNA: TGTGCCAGCAGTGTCGGCGGGGGGCCGCGGGAGACCCAGTACTTC.